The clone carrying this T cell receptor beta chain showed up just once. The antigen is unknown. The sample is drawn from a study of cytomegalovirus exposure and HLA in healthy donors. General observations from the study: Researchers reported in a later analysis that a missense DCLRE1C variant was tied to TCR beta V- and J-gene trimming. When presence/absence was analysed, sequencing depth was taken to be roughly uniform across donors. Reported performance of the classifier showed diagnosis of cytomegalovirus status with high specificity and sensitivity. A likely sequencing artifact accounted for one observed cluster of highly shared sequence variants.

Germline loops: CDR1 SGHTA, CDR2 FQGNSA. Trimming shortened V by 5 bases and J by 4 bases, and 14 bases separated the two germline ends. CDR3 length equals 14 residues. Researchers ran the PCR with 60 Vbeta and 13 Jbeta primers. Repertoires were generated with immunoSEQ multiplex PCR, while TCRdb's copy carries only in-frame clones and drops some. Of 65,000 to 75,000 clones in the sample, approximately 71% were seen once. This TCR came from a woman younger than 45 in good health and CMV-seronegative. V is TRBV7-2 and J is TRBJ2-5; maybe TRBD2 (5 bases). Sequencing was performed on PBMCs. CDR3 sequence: CASSLTRDGETQYF. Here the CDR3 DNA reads TGTGCCAGCAGCCTCACTAGGGATGGAGAGACCCAGTACTTC.